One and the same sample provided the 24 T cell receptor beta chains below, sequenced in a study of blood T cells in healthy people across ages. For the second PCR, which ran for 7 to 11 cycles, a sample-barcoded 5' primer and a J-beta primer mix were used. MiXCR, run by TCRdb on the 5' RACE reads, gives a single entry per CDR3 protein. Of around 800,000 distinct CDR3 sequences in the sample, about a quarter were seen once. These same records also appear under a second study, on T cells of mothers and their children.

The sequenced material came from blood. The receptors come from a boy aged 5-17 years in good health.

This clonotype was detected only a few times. The CDR3 nucleotides read TGTGCCAGCAGCCAGGCGGGTTATCCAGGACTAGGGCCCCTCCACTTT. It yields the protein CASSQAGYPGLGPLHF. The gene calls are TRBV5-4 and TRBJ1-6; no clear D. The V end lost 4 bases, the J end lost 13 bases, and 24 bases lay between the germline ends. CDR1 and CDR2 (germline): SGHNT, YYREEE (reference sequence). The CDR3 extends over 16 amino acids.

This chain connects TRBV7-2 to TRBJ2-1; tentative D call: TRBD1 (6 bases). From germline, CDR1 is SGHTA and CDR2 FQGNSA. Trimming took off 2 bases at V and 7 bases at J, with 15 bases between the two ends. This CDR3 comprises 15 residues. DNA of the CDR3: TGTGCCAGCAGCTTACAGGTAGACAGGAGGAATGAGCAGTTCTTC. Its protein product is CASSLQVDRRNEQFF.

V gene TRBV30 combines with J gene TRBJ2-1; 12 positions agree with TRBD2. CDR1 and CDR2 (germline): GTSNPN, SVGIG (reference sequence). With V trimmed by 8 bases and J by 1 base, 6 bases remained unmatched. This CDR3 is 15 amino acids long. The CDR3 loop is CAGSSGGESYNEQFF. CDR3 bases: TGTGCCGGCTCTAGCGGGGGGGAATCCTACAATGAGCAGTTCTTC.

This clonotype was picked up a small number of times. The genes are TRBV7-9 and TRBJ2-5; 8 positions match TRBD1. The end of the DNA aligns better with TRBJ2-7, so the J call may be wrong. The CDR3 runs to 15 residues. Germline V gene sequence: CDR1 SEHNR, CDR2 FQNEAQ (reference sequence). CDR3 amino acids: CASSLPPRGLIEQYF. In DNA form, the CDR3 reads TGTGCCAGCAGCTTACCGCCCAGGGGGCTTATCGAGCAGTACTTC.

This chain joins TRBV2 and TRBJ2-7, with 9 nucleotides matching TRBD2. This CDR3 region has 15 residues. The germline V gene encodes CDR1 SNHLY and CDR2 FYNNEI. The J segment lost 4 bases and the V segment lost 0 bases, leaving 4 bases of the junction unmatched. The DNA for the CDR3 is TGTGCCAGCAGTGAAGCCGCGGGGGGGCAGTACGAGCAGTACTTC. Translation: CASSEAAGGQYEQYF.

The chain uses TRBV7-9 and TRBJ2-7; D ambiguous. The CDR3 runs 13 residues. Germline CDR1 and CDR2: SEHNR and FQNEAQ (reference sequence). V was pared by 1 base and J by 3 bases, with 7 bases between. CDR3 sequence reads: CASSLGSFYEQYF. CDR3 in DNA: TGTGCCAGCAGCTTAGGGAGTTTCTACGAGCAGTACTTC.

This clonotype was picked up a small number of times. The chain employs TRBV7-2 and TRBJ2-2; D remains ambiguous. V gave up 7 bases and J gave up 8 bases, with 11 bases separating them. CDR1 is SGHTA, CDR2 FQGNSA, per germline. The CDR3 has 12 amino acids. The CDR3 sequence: CASNIPRGELFF. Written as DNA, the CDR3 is TGTGCCAGCAACATCCCCCGGGGGGAGCTGTTTTTT.

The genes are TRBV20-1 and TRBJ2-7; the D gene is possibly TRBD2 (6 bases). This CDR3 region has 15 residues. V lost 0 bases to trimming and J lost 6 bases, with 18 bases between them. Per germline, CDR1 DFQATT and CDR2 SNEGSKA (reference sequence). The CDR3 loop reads CSARDLTSEGLEQYF. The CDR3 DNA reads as TGCAGTGCTAGAGATCTGACTAGTGAGGGTCTCGAGCAGTACTTC.

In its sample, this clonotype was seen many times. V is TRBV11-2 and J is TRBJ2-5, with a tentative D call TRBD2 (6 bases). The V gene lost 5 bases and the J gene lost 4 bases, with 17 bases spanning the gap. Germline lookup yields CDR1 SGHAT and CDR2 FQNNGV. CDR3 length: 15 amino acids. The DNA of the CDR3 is TGTGCCAGCAGCCTGACCGGGGGAAGGTTAGAGACCCAGTACTTC. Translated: CASSLTGGRLETQYF.

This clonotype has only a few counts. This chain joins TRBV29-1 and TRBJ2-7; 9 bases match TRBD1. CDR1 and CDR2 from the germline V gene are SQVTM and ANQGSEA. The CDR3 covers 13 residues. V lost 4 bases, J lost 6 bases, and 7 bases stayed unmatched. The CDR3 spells CSVVLGQGIEQYF. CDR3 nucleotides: TGCAGCGTTGTTTTGGGACAGGGAATCGAGCAGTACTTC.

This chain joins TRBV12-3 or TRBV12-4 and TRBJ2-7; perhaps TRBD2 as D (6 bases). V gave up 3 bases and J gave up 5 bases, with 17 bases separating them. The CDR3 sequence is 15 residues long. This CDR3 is CASSFAAAGGHEQYF. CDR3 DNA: TGTGCCAGCAGTTTTGCGGCCGCAGGAGGGCACGAGCAGTACTTC.

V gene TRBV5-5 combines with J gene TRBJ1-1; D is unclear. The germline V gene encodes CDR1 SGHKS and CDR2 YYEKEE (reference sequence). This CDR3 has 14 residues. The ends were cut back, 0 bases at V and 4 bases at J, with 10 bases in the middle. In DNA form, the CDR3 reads TGTGCCAGCAGCTTGGACAGCCGCACCACTGAAGCTTTCTTT. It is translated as CASSLDSRTTEAFF.

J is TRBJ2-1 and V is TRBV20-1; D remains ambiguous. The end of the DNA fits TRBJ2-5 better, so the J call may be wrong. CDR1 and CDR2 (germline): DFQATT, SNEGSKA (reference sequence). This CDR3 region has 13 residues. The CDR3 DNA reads TGCAGTGGAGCCCCCCCCCCGGGAGAGACCCAGTACTTC. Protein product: CSGAPPPGETQYF.

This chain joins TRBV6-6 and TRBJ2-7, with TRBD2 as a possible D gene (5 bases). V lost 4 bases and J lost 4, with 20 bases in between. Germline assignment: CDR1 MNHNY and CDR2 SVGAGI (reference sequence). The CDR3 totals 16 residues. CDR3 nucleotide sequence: TGTGCCAGCAGTTCTGGAGGACCAGACTCGCTTTACGAGCAGTACGTC. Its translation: CASSSGGPDSLYEQYV.

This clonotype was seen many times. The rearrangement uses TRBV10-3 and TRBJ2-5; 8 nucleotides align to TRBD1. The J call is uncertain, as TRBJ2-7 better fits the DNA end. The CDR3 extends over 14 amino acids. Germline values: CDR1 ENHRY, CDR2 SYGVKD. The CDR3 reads CATGFPGQAPEQYF. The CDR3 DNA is TGTGCCACGGGGTTCCCGGGACAGGCCCCCGAGCAGTACTTC.

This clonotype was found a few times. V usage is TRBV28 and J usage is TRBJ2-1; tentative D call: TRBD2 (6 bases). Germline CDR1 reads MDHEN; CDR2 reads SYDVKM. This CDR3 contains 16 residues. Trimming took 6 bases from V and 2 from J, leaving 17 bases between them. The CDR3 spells CASSRRGSVAYNEQFF. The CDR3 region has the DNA TGTGCCAGCAGCCGGAGGGGTTCGGTCGCCTACAATGAGCAGTTCTTC.

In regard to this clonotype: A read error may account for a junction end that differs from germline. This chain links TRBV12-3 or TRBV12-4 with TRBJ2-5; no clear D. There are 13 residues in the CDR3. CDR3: CASSLNSQETRYF. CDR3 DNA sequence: TGTGCCAGCAGTTTGAACAGCCAAGAGACCCGGTACTTC.

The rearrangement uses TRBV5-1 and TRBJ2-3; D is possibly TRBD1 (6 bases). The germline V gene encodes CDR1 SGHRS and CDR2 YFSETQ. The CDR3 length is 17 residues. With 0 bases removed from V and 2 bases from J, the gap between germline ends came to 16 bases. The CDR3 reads CASSLEAGTSNTDTQYF. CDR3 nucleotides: TGCGCCAGCAGCTTGGAGGCCGGGACATCGAACACAGATACGCAGTATTTT.

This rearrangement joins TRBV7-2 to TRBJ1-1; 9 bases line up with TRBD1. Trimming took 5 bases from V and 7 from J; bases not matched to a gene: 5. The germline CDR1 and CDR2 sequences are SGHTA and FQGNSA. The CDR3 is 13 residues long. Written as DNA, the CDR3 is TGTGCCAGCAGCAGGGACAGGGCGGGTGAAGCTTTCTTT. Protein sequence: CASSRDRAGEAFF.

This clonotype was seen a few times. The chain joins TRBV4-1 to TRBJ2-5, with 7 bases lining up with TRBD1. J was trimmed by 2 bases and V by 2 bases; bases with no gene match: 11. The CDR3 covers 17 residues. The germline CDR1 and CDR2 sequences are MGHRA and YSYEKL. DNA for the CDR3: TGCGCCAGCAGCCAAAAATACACCGGGACAGCTCAAGAGACCCAGTACTTC. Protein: CASSQKYTGTAQETQYF.

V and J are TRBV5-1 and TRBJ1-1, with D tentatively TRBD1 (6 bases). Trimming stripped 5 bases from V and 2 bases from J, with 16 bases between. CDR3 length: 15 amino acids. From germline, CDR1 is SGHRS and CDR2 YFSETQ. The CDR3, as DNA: TGCGCCAGCAGTTATGCTCAGGGGAGCAACACTGAAGCTTTCTTT. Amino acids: CASSYAQGSNTEAFF. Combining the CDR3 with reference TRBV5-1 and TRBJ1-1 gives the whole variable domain KAGVTQTPRYLIKTRGQQVTLSCSPISGHRSVSWYQQTPGQGLQFLFEYFSETQRNKGNFPGRFSGRQFSNSRSEMNVSTLELGDSALYLCASSYAQGSNTEAFFGQGTRLTVV.

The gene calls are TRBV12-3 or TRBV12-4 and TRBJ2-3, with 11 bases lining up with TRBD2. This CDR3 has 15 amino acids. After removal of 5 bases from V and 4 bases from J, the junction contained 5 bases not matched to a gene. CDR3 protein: CASSHSGGASDTQYF. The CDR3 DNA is TGTGCCAGCAGTCATAGCGGGGGGGCCTCAGATACGCAGTATTTT.

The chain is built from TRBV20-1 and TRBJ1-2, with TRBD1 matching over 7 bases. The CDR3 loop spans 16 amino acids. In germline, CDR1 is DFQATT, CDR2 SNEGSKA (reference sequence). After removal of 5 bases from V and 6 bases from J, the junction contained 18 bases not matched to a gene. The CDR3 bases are TGCAGTGCTCGACCGGACCGACAGGGTGATTACGATGGCTACACCTTC. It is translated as CSARPDRQGDYDGYTF.

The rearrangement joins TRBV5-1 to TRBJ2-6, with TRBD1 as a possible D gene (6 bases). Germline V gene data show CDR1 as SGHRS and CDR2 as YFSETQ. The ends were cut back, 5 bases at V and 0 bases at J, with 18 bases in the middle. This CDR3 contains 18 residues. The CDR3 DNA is TGCGCCAGCAGGAGTTTCGGGTCAGGGGTCTCTGGGGCCAACGTCCTGACTTTC. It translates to CASRSFGSGVSGANVLTF.